This T cell receptor beta chain was sequenced during a study of T cells in Graves' hyperthyroidism and ophthalmopathy. Study findings and constraints: Among clonotypes expanded in thyroid above 0.001, most were also found in blood.

At least ten counts were recorded for this clonotype. The antigen remains undetermined. CDR3 size: 14 residues. The germline gives CDR1 SGHAT, CDR2 FQNNGV. Between the trimmed V and J ends, which lost 7 bases and 0 bases, there was a span of 9 bases. RNA transcripts provided the source from which TCR beta CDR3 regions were amplified. HTBI primers were used for first-round RT-PCR of the TCR CDR3. TCRdb re-called the multiplex PCR reads with MiXCR, one entry per CDR3 protein. This table has hundreds of thousands of distinct CDR3 sequences, nearly 20% appearing once. This sequence was found in a man in his forties or fifties with Graves' ophthalmopathy. The sequenced sample was blood. The chain combines TRBV11-2 with TRBJ1-4; a possible D gene is TRBD1 (5 bases). The CDR3 protein is CASKGPATNEKLFF. CDR3 in DNA: TGTGCCAGCAAGGGACCTGCAACTAATGAAAAACTGTTTTTT.